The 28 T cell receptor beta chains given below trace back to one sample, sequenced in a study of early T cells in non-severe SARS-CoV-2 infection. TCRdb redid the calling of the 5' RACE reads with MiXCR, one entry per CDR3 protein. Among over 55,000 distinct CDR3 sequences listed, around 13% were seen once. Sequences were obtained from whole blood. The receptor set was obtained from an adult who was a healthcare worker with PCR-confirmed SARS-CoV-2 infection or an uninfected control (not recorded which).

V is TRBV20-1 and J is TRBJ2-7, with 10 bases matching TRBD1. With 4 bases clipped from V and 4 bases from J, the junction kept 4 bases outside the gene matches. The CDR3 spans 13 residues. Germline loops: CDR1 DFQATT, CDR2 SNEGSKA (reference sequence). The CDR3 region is CSAKDRGKYEQYF. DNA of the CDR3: TGCAGTGCTAAGGACAGGGGGAAATACGAGCAGTACTTC.

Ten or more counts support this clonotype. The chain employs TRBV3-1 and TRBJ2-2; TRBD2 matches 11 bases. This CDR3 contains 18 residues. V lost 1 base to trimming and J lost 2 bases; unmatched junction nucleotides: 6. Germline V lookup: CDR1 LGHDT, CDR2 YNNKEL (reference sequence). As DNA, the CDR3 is TGTGCCAGCAGCCAAGTATCTACTAGCGGGAGTAACACCGGGGAGCTGTTTTTT. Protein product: CASSQVSTSGSNTGELFF.

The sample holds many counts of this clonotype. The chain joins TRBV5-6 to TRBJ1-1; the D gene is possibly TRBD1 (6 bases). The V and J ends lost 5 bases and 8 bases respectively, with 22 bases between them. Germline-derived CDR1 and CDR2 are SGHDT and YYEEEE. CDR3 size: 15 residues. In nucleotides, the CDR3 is TGTGCCAGCAGTCGTATGGGGGGCACGGACTCCGAAGCTTTCTTT. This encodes CASSRMGGTDSEAFF.

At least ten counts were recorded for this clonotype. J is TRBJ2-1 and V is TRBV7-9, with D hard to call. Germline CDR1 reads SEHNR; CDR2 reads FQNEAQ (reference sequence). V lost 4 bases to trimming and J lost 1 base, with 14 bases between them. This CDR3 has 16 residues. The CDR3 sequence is CASSSRAGDSYNEQFF. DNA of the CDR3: TGTGCCAGCAGCTCCCGTGCAGGCGATTCCTACAATGAGCAGTTCTTC.

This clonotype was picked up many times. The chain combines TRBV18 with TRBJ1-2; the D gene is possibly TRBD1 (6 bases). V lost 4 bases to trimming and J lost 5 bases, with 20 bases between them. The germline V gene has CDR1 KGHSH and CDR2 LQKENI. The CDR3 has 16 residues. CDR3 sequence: CASSLTGTQGWYGYTF. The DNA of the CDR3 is TGTGCCAGCTCACTGACCGGGACACAAGGATGGTATGGCTACACCTTC.

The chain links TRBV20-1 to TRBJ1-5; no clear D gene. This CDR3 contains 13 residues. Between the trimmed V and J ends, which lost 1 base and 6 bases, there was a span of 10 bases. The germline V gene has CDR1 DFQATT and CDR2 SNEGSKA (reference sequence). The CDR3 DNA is TGCAGTGCTAGAGGCTTCGAGGGTCAGCCCCAGCATTTT. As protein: CSARGFEGQPQHF.

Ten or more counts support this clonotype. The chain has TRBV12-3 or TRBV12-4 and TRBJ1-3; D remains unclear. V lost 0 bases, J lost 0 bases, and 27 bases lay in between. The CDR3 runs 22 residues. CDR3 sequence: CASSLAWAAEPEVVYSGNTIYF. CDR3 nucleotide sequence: TGTGCCAGCAGTTTAGCGTGGGCAGCCGAGCCGGAGGTCGTGTACTCTGGAAACACCATATATTTT.

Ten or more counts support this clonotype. CDR3 residues: CAITPGQGSYEQYF. CDR3 nucleotide sequence: TGTGCCATCACTCCGGGACAGGGGTCCTACGAGCAGTACTTC. The chain joins TRBV10-3 to TRBJ2-7, with 10 bases aligning to TRBD1. The germline CDR1 and CDR2 sequences are ENHRY and SYGVKD. Trimming at V came to 7 bases and at J to 1 base, leaving 4 bases not matched to a gene. The CDR3 runs to 14 residues.

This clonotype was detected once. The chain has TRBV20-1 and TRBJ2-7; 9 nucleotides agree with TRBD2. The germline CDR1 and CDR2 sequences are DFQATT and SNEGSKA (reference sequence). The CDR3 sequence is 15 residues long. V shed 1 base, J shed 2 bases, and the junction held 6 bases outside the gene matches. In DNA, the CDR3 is TGCAGTGCTAGAGGTCGAGCGGGAGGTACCTACGAGCAGTACTTC. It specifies CSARGRAGGTYEQYF.

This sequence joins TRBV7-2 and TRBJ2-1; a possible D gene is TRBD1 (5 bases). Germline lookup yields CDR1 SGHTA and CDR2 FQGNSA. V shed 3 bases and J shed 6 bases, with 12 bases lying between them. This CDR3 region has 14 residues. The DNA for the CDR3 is TGTGCCAGCAGCTTCGTCGGACATTCCAATGAGCAGTTCTTC. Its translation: CASSFVGHSNEQFF.

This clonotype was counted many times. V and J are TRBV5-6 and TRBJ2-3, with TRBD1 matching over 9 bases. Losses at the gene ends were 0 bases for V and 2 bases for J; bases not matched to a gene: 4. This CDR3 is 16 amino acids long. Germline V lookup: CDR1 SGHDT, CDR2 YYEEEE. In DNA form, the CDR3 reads TGTGCCAGCAGCTTGGCCGGGACAGGGCCCACAGATACGCAGTATTTT. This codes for CASSLAGTGPTDTQYF.

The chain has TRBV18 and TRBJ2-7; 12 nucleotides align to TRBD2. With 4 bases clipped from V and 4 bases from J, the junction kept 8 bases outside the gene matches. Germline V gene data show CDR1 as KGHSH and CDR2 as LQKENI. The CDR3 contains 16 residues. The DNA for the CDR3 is TGTGCCAGCTCACTCACCTCTAGCGGGGGGGAATACGAGCAGTACTTC. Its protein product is CASSLTSSGGEYEQYF.

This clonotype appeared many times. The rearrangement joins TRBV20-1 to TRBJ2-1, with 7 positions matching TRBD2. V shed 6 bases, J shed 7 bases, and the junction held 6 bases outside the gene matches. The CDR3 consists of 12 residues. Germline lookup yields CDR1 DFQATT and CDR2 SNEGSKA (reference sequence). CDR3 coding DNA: TGCAGTGCCGAAGGGACTACTAATGAGCAGTTCTTC. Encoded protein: CSAEGTTNEQFF.

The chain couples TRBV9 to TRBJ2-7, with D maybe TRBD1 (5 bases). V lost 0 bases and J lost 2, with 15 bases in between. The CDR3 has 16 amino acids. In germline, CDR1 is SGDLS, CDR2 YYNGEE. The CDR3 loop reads CASSVAHPGWTYEQYF. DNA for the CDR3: TGTGCCAGCAGCGTAGCTCACCCAGGGTGGACCTACGAGCAGTACTTC. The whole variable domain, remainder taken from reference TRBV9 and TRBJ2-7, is DSGVTQTPKHLITATGQRVTLRCSPRSGDLSVYWYQQSLDQGLQFLIQYYNGEERAKGNILERFSAQQFPDLHSELNLSSLELGDSALYFCASSVAHPGWTYEQYFGPGTRLTVT.

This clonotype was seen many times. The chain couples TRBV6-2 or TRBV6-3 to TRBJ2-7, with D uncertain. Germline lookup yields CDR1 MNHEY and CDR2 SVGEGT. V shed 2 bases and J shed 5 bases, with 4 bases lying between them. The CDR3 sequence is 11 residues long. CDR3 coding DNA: TGTGCCAGCAGTTACCGCCACGAGCAGTACTTC. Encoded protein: CASSYRHEQYF.

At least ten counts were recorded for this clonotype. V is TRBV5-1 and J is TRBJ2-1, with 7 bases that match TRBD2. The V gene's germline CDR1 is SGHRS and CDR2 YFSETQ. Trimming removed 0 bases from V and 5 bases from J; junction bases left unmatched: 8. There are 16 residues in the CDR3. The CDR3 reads CASSLGEGGFNNEQFF. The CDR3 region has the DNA TGCGCCAGCAGCTTGGGGGAGGGAGGATTCAACAATGAGCAGTTCTTC.

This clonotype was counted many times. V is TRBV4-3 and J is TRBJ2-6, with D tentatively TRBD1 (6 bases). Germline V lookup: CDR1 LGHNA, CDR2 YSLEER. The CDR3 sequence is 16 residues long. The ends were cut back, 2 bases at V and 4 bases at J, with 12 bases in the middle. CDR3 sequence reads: CASSQKTGSGANVLTF. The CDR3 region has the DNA TGCGCCAGCAGCCAAAAAACAGGGTCCGGGGCCAACGTCCTGACTTTC.

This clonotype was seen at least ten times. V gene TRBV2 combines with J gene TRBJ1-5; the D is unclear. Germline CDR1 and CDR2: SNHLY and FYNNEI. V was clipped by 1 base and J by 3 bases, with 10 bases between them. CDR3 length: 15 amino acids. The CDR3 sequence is CASSEGMETNQPQHF. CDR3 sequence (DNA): TGTGCCAGCAGTGAAGGGATGGAAACCAATCAGCCCCAGCATTTT.

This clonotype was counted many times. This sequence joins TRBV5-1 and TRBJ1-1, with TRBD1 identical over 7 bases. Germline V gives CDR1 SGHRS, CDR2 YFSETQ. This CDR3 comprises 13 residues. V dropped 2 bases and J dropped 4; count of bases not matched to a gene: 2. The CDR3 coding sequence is TGCGCCAGCAGCTTCGGGACAGCCACTGAAGCTTTCTTT. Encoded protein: CASSFGTATEAFF.

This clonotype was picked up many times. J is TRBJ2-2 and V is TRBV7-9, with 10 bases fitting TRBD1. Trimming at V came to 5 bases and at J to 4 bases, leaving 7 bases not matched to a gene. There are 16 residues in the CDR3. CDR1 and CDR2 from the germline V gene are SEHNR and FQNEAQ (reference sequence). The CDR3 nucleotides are TGTGCCAGCAGCCCGGAGACAGGGGGCTCCACCGGGGAGCTGTTTTTT. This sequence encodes CASSPETGGSTGELFF.

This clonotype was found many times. This chain's CDR3 is CSARGRVYYEQYF. The CDR3 DNA sequence: TGCAGTGCTAGAGGGCGGGTATACTACGAGCAGTACTTC. The chain links TRBV20-1 to TRBJ2-7; tentative D call: TRBD2 (5 bases). Trimming shortened V by 1 base and J by 3 bases, and 10 bases separated the two germline ends. The CDR3 totals 13 residues. Looked up from germline, CDR1 is DFQATT and CDR2 is SNEGSKA (reference sequence).

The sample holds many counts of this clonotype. CDR3 amino acids: CASSFNEKLFF. In nucleotides, the CDR3 is TGTGCCAGCAGCTTTAATGAAAAACTGTTTTTT. The chain is built from TRBV12-3 or TRBV12-4 and TRBJ1-4; no clear D gene. The V end lost 6 bases, the J end lost 4 bases, and 3 bases lay between the germline ends. This CDR3 spans 11 amino acids.

CDR3 sequence (DNA): TGTGCCAGCTCCGGAGGGTTAGCGGAAGAGACCCAGTACTTC. Protein sequence: CASSGGLAEETQYF. The rearrangement joins TRBV2 to TRBJ2-5; a possible D gene is TRBD2 (6 bases). CDR1 and CDR2 from the germline V gene are SNHLY and FYNNEI. The CDR3 loop spans 14 amino acids. V lost 8 bases and J lost 3, with 16 bases in between.

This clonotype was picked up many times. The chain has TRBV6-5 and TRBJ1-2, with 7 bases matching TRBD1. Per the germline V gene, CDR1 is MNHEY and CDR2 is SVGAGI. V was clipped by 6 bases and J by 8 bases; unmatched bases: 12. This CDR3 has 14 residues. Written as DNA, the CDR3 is TGTGCCAGCAGGGGAGCCGGGACAGTAAGCGGCTACACCTTC. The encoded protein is CASRGAGTVSGYTF.

In nucleotides, the CDR3 is TGTGCCAGCAGGGAGGTTGGCACCGGGGAGCTGTTTTTT. Translated, it gives CASREVGTGELFF. The rearrangement joins TRBV27 to TRBJ2-2, with a tentative D call TRBD2 (5 bases). V lost 6 bases and J lost 4, with 9 bases in between. The CDR3 has 13 residues. Germline CDR1 and CDR2: MNHEY and SMNVEV (reference sequence).

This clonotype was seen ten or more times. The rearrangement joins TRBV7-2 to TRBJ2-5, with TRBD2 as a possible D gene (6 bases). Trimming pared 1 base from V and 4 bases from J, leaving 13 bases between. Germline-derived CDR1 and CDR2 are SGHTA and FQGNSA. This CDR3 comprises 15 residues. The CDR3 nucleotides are TGTGCCAGCAGCTTAGAGGGAGGTTCGACAGAGACCCAGTACTTC. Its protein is CASSLEGGSTETQYF.

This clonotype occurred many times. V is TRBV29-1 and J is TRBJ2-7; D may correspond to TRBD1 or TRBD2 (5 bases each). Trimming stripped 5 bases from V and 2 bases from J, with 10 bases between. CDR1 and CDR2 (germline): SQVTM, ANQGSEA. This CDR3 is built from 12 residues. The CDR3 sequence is CSVPMGAYEQYF. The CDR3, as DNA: TGCAGCGTTCCTATGGGGGCCTACGAGCAGTACTTC.

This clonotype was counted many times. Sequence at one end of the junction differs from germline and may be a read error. CDR3 loop: CSARGPGQNHF. The CDR3 bases are TGCAGTGCTAGGGGGCCGGGCCAGAACCACTTC. This chain connects TRBV20-1 to TRBJ2-7; the D gene is possibly TRBD1 (5 bases). Germline V lookup: CDR1 DFQATT, CDR2 SNEGSKA (reference sequence). CDR3 length: 11 residues.